This T cell receptor beta chain originates from a study of T-cell reconstitution after alpha-beta-depleted transplantation in children. Only a few counts were recorded for this clonotype. Preparation of the TCRbeta library used unique molecular identifiers. One entry per CDR3 protein, called by TCRdb with MiXCR from the PCR reads. The sample yields some 300,000 distinct CDR3 sequences, over 9% seen once. The V gene end was trimmed by 1 base and the J gene end by 3 bases; junction bases not matched to a gene: 15. This CDR3 contains 18 residues. The germline CDR1 and CDR2 sequences are SGHAT and FQNNGV.

The source of this sequence is a human donor who donated a stem cell graft to a child with acute lymphoblastic leukemia. The chain combines TRBV11-2 with TRBJ2-7, with 7 positions matching TRBD1. The sequencing here drew on PBMCs from the stem cell graft donor, taken from the stem cell graft. CDR3: CASSLGHGRWGQHYEQYF. CDR3 in DNA: TGTGCCAGCAGCTTAGGTCACGGGCGTTGGGGACAGCACTACGAGCAGTACTTC.